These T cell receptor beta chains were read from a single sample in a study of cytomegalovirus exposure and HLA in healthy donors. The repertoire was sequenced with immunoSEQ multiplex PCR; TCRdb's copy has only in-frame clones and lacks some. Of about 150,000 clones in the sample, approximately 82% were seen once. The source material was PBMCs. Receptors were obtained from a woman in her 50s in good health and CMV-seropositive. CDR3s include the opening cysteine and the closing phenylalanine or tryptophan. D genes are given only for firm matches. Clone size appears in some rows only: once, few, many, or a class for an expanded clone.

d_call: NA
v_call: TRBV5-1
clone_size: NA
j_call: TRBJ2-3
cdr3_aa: CASTSAGTYTDTQYF
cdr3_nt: TGCGCCAGCACTTCGGCGGGGACTTACACAGATACGCAGTATTTT

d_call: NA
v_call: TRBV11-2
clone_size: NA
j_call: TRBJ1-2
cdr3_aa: CASSSLWGGGYTF
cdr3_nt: TGTGCCAGCAGCTCCCTTTGGGGGGGTGGCTACACCTTC

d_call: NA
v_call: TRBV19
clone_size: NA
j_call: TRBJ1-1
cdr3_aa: CASSPRRNTGRAAAFF
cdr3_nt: TGTGCCAGTAGTCCCCGACGTAATACAGGGAGGGCGGCAGCTTTCTTT

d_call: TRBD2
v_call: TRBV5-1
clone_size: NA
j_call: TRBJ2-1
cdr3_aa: CASSLTSGGANEQFF
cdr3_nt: TGCGCCAGCAGCCTTACTAGCGGGGGGGCGAATGAGCAGTTCTTC

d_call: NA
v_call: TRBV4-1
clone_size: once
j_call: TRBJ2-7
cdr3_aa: CASSQGVGSVYEQYF
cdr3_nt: TGCGCCAGCAGCCAAGGTGTCGGTAGCGTCTACGAGCAGTACTTC

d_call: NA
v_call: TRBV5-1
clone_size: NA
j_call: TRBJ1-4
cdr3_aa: CASSLGRGAPVNEKLFF
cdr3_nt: TGCGCCAGCAGCTTGGGACGGGGTGCTCCAGTTAATGAAAAACTGTTTTTT

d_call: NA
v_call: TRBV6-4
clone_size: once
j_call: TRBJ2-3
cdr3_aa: CASSAGQGDTQYF
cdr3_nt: TGTGCCAGCAGTGCTGGTCAGGGGGATACGCAGTATTTT

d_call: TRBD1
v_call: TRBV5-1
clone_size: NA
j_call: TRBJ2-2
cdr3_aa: CASSPPADRPGTGELFF
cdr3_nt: TGCGCCAGCAGCCCGCCGGCGGACAGGCCGGGGACCGGGGAGCTGTTTTTT

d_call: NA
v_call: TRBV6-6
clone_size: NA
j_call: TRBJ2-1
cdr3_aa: CASQGGSSYNEQFF
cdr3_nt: TGTGCCAGTCAAGGGGGAAGCTCCTACAATGAGCAGTTCTTC

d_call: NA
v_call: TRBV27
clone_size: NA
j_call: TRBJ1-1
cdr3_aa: CASSYGNSGWTEAFF
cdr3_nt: TGTGCCAGCAGTTACGGGAACTCGGGGTGGACTGAAGCTTTCTTT

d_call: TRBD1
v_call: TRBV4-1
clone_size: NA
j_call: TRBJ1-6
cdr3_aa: CASSQVRQGGSSPLHF
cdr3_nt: TGCGCCAGCAGCCAAGTCCGACAGGGCGGTAGTTCACCCCTCCACTTT

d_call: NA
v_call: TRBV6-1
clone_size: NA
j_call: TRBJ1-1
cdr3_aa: CASSERGRNTEAFF
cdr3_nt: TGTGCCAGCAGTGAAAGGGGTAGGAACACTGAAGCTTTCTTT

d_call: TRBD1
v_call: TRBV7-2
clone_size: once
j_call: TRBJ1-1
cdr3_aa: CASSPRGGTGGKVAFF
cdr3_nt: TGTGCCAGCAGCCCAAGGGGGGGGACAGGGGGCAAGGTAGCTTTCTTT

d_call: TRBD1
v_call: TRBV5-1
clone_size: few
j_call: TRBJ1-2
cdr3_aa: CASSIKGANYGYTF
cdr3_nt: TGCGCCAGCAGCATCAAGGGGGCGAACTATGGCTACACCTTC

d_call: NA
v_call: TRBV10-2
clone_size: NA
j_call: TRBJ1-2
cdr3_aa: CASGERAGYGYTF
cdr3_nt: TGCGCCAGCGGGGAGAGGGCAGGCTATGGCTACACCTTC

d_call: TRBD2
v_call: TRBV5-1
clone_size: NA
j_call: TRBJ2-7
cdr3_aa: CASSPGLAGGQFLYEQYF
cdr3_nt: TGCGCCAGCAGCCCGGGACTAGCGGGGGGCCAATTTCTCTACGAGCAGTACTTC

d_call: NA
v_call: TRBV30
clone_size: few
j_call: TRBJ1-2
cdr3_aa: CAWSSGIPAHYGYTF
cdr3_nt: TGTGCCTGGAGTTCCGGGATCCCCGCCCACTATGGCTACACCTTC

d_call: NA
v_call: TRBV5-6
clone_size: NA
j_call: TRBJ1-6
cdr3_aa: CASSLRSNSSPLHF
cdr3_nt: TGTGCCAGCAGCTTGCGGTCTAACAGTTCACCCCTCCACTTT

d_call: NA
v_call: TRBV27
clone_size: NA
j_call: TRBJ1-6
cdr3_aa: CASSHRQSSYNSPLHF
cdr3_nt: TGTGCCAGCAGCCACCGACAGAGCTCCTATAATTCACCCCTCCACTTT

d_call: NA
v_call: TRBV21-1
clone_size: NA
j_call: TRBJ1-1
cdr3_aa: CASSILTGSSVTEAFF
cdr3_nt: TGTGCCAGCAGCATTTTGACAGGGAGCTCCGTGACTGAAGCTTTCTTT

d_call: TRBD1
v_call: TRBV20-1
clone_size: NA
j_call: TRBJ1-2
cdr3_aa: CSATGQGWTF
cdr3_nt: TGCAGTGCTACGGGACAGGGGTGGACCTTC

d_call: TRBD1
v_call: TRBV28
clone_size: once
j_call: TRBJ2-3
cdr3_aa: CASSLDRVVDTQYF
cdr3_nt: TGTGCCAGCAGTTTGGACAGGGTTGTAGATACGCAGTATTTT

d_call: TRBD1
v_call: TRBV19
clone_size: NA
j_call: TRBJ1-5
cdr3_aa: CASSDTTGINQPQHF
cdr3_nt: TGTGCCAGTAGCGACACGACAGGGATCAATCAGCCCCAGCATTTT

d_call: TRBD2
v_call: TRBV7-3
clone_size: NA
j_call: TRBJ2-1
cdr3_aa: CASSRGGLGGNNEQFF
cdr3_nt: TGTGCCAGCAGCCGCGGTGGGTTGGGGGGGAACAATGAGCAGTTCTTC

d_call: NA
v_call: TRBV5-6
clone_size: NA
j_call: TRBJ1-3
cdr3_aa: CASSTGTIRASGNTIYF
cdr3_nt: TGTGCCAGCAGCACTGGGACAATCAGGGCCTCTGGAAACACCATATATTTT

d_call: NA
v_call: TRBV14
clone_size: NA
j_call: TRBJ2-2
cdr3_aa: CASSRGGAGTGELFF
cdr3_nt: TGTGCCAGCAGCCGGGGGGGCGCGGGCACCGGGGAGCTGTTTTTT

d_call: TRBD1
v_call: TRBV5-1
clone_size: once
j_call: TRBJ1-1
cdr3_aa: CASSSQGGNTEAFF
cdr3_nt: TGCGCCAGCAGCTCACAGGGGGGGAACACTGAAGCTTTCTTT

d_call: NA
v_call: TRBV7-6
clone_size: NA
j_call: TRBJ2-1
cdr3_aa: CASSSSNEQFF
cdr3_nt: TGTGCCAGCAGCTCGAGCAATGAGCAGTTCTTC

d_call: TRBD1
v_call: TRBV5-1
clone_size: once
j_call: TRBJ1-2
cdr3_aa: CASSLEDRGGYTF
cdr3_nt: TGCGCCAGCAGCTTGGAGGACAGGGGAGGCTACACCTTC

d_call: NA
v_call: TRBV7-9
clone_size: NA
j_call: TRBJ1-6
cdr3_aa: CASSLAVGAPGSYNSPLHF
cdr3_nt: TGTGCCAGCAGCTTAGCCGTAGGGGCCCCCGGCTCCTATAATTCACCCCTCCACTTT

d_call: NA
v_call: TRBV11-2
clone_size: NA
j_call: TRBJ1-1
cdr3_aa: CASSLDLRNTEAFF
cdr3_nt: TGTGCCAGCAGCTTAGATCTCAGGAACACTGAAGCTTTCTTT

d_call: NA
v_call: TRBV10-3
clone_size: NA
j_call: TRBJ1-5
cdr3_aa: CAISGGGNQPQHF
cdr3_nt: TGTGCCATCAGTGGCGGGGGGAATCAGCCCCAGCATTTT

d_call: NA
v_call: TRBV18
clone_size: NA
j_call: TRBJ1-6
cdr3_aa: CASSPETGFNSPLHF
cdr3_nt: TGTGCCAGCTCACCCGAAACAGGGTTCAATTCACCCCTCCACTTT

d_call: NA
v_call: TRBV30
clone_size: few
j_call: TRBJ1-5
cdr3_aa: CAWSVRGGNQPQHF
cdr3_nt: TGTGCCTGGAGTGTAAGAGGGGGTAATCAGCCCCAGCATTTT

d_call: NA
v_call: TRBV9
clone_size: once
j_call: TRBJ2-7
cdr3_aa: CASSVYPGSYEQYF
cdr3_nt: TGTGCCAGCAGCGTATATCCCGGGAGCTACGAGCAGTACTTC

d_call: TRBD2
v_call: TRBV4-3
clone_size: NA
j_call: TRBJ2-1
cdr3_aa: CASSHFNKRGVYNEQFF
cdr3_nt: TGCGCCAGCAGCCACTTCAATAAGCGGGGGGTCTACAATGAGCAGTTCTTC

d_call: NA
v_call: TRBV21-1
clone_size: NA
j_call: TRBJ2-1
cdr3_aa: CASSPQPSGAPVVYNEQFF
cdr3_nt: TGTGCCAGCAGCCCTCAGCCTAGCGGGGCCCCCGTCGTTTACAATGAGCAGTTCTTC

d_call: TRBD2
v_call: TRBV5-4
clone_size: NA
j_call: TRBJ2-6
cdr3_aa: CASSHGGAGGANVLTF
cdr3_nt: TGTGCCAGCAGCCACGGGGGGGCGGGAGGGGCCAACGTCCTGACTTTC

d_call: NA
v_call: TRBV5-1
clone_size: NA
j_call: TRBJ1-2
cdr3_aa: CASSLDRMARYTF
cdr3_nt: TGCGCCAGCAGCTTGGACAGGATGGCCCGCTACACCTTC

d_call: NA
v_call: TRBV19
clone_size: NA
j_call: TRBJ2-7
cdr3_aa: CASSITGIASYEQYF
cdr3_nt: TGTGCCAGTAGTATAACAGGGATCGCCTCTTACGAGCAGTACTTC

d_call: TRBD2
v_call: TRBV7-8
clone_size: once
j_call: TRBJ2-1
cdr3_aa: CASSSSGGGGAEQFF
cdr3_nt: TGTGCCAGCAGCTCCTCCGGGGGGGGTGGGGCTGAGCAGTTCTTC

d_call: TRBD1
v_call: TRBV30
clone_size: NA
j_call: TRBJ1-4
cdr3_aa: CAWSVVVGKRQGGNEKLFF
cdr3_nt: TGTGCCTGGAGTGTAGTAGTCGGTAAGAGACAGGGCGGTAATGAAAAACTGTTTTTT

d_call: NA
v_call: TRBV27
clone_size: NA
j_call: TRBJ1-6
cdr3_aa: CASSFQGQDNSPLHF
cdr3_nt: TGTGCCAGCAGTTTTCAGGGGCAAGATAATTCACCCCTCCACTTT

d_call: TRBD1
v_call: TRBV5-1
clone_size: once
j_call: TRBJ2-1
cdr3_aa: CASSLGQGSYNEQFF
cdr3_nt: TGCGCCAGCAGCTTGGGACAGGGATCCTACAATGAGCAGTTCTTC

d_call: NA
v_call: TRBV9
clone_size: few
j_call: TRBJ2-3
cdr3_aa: CASSVDTRGGRTDTQYF
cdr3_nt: TGTGCCAGCAGCGTAGATACGAGGGGGGGACGCACAGATACGCAGTATTTT

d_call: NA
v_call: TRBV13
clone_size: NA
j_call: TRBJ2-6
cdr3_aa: CASSLLTPSGANVLTF
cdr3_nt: TGTGCCAGCAGCTTACTAACCCCCTCTGGGGCCAACGTCCTGACTTTC

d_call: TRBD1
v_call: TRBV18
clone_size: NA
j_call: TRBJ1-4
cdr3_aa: CASATGTGGEKLFF
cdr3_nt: TGTGCCAGCGCGACCGGGACAGGGGGTGAAAAACTGTTTTTT

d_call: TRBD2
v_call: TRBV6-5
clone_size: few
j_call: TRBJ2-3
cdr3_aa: CASSLAGPTDTQYF
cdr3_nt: TGTGCCAGCAGCCTAGCGGGACCCACAGATACGCAGTATTTT

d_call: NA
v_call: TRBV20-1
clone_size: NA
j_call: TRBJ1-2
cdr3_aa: CSVPGYYGYTF
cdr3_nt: TGCAGTGTCCCGGGTTACTATGGCTACACCTTC

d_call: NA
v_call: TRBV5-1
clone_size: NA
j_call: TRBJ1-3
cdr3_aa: CASSLEASSGNTIYF
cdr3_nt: TGCGCCAGCAGCTTGGAAGCGAGCTCTGGAAACACCATATATTTT

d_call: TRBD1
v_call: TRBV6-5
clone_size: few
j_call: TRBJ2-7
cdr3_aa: CASIGQGGEQYF
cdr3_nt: TGTGCCAGCATAGGACAGGGGGGCGAGCAGTACTTC

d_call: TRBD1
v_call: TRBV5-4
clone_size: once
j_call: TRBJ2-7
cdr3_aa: CASSIGGQGIRRYEQYF
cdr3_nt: TGTGCCAGCAGTATAGGGGGACAGGGAATTCGTCGCTACGAGCAGTACTTC

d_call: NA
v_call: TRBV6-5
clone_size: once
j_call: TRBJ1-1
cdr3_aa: CASSFGNGGVGAFF
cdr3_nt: TGTGCCAGCAGTTTTGGAAACGGGGGAGTCGGGGCTTTCTTT

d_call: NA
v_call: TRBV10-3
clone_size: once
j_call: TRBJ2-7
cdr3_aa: CAAAGPGARNEQYF
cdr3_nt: TGTGCCGCCGCGGGCCCAGGGGCTAGGAACGAGCAGTACTTC

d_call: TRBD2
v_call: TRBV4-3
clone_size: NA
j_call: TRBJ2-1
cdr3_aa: CASSQDRIAGGPFNEQFF
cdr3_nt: TGCGCCAGCAGCCAAGACAGAATCGCGGGGGGGCCTTTCAATGAGCAGTTCTTC

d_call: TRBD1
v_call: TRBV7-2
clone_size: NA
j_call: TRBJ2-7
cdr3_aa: CASRLEVQGLYEQYF
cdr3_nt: TGTGCCAGCAGATTAGAGGTACAGGGGCTATACGAGCAGTACTTC

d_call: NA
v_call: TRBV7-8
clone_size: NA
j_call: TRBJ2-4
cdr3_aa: CASSPTSNIQYF
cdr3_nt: TGTGCCAGCAGCCCCACTTCGAACATTCAGTACTTC

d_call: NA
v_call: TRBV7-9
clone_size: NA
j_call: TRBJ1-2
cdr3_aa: CSSRGQDYGYTF
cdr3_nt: TGTTCCAGCAGGGGACAAGACTATGGCTACACCTTC

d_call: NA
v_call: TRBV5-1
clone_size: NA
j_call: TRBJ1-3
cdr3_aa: CASSLPSGPSGNTIYF
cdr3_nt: TGCGCCAGCAGCTTGCCCAGCGGACCCTCTGGAAACACCATATATTTT